These T cell receptor beta chains were read from a single sample in a study of blood T cell repertoires in COVID-19. Libraries were prepared by immunoSEQ multiplex PCR; TCRdb keeps only in-frame clonotypes and omits some of them. The repertoire has 75,000 to 95,000 clones, approximately 78% of them found once; the top ten carry under 35%. Sequences were obtained from peripheral blood. Receptor source: a human donor in a cohort sampled during active COVID-19. CDR3s include the opening cysteine and the closing phenylalanine or tryptophan. D genes are given only for firm matches. Only some rows state a clone size, as once, few, many or a class for expanded clones.

once | TRBJ2-1 | TRBV28 | - | TGTGCCAGCAGTCCCATCGACATCTCAGGAAGGAATGAGCAGTTCTTC | CASSPIDISGRNEQFF
- | TRBJ2-5 | TRBV3-1/TRBV3-2 | TRBD2 | TGTGCCAGCAGCCTGTCTAGCGGGGGGGAGACCCAGTACTTC | CASSLSSGGETQYF
- | TRBJ1-1 | TRBV12-3/TRBV12-4 | - | TGTGCCAGCAGGGACAGGAACACTGAAGCTTTCTTT | CASRDRNTEAFF
- | TRBJ2-1 | TRBV18 | - | TGTGCCAGCTCACCAGCGGTGGTTGAGCAGTTCTTC | CASSPAVVEQFF
- | TRBJ1-4 | TRBV9 | - | TGTGCCAGCAGCGTAATGGTGGGCCCAAGGGAAAAACTGTTTTTT | CASSVMVGPREKLFF
- | TRBJ2-2 | TRBV18 | TRBD2 | TGTGCCAGCTCCCCACGACTGAGTAGCGGGGCGAGCTCCGGGGAGCTGTTTTTT | CASSPRLSSGASSGELFF
- | TRBJ1-4 | TRBV10-2 | TRBD1 | TGCGCCAGCAGTTTCGATCAGACAGGGGAAGATGAAAAACTGTTTTTT | CASSFDQTGEDEKLFF
- | TRBJ2-3 | TRBV27 | - | TGTGCCAGCAGTTTCTACCGCACAGATACGCAGTATTTT | CASSFYRTDTQYF
- | TRBJ2-2 | TRBV5-6 | TRBD1 | TGTGCCAGCAGCCCCGGGACAGGGATCGCCGGGGAGCTGTTTTTT | CASSPGTGIAGELFF
- | TRBJ2-7 | TRBV7-9 | TRBD1 | TGTGCCAGCAGCTCCATAACGATAGTCCGGGACAGGGACCCATACGAGCAGTACTTC | CASSSITIVRDRDPYEQYF
- | TRBJ1-2 | TRBV7-2 | TRBD1 | TGTGCCAGCAGCCCTTGGACAGGGGCGAACTATGGCTACACCTTC | CASSPWTGANYGYTF
- | TRBJ1-2 | TRBV18 | - | TGTGCCAGCTCCCGAAGACAGGACTATGGCTACACCTTC | CASSRRQDYGYTF
- | TRBJ1-1 | TRBV5-1 | - | TGCGCCAGCAGCTTGGGAGCCTACCCTGAAGCTTTCTTT | CASSLGAYPEAFF
- | TRBJ2-5 | TRBV7-9 | - | TGTGCCAGCAGCTTATCAGTGACAAACCAGTACTTC | CASSLSVTNQYF
- | TRBJ2-1 | TRBV7-9 | TRBD2 | TGTGCCAGCAGCTTGTCCAAGCGGGGGATGAACAATGAGCAGTTCTTC | CASSLSKRGMNNEQFF
- | TRBJ1-1 | TRBV6-5 | TRBD1 | TGTGCCAGCAGTTCACAGGGGCCCAATGGAGCTTTCTTT | CASSSQGPNGAFF
- | TRBJ2-5 | TRBV6-2/TRBV6-3 | TRBD2 | TGTGCCAGCAGTTACTCGATAGCGGGGGGCCGATCTAGGACCCAGTACTTC | CASSYSIAGGRSRTQYF
- | TRBJ2-5 | TRBV10-3 | TRBD1 | TGTGCCATCAGCACCGGGACAGGGGGTTTTGAGACCCAGTACTTC | CAISTGTGGFETQYF
- | TRBJ1-2 | TRBV18 | TRBD1 | TGTGCCAGCTCTCCCACAGGGGGGAAGGAGGATGGCTACACCTTC | CASSPTGGKEDGYTF
- | TRBJ1-2 | TRBV6-5 | - | TGTGCCAGCAGTTCTCGAGCCCGACAGGCCTATGGCTACACCTTC | CASSSRARQAYGYTF
- | TRBJ1-1 | TRBV4-1 | TRBD1 | TGCGCCAGTTCGGACAGGGTGAACACTGAAGCTTTCTTT | CASSDRVNTEAFF
- | TRBJ1-5 | TRBV19 | TRBD1 | TGTGCCAGTAGTATATGGACAGGCGATCAGCCCCAGCATTTT | CASSIWTGDQPQHF
- | TRBJ1-2 | TRBV3-1/TRBV3-2 | - | TGTGCCAGCAGCCAGGGCCTGGGCTACACCTTC | CASSQGLGYTF
- | TRBJ1-1 | TRBV4-1 | - | TGCGCCAGCAGCCAACGACAGCTTAACTCTGAAGCTTTCTTT | CASSQRQLNSEAFF
- | TRBJ1-5 | TRBV12-5 | TRBD1 | TGTGCTAGTGGATCTGGCCACAGGGGAGGCAATCAGCCCCAGCATTTT | CASGSGHRGGNQPQHF
- | TRBJ2-3 | TRBV11-2 | TRBD2 | TGTGCCAGCAGATCCGGGACTAGCGGGGTGGGAGCCACAGATACGCAGTATTTT | CASRSGTSGVGATDTQYF
- | TRBJ1-4 | TRBV4-1 | - | TGCGCCAGCAGCCCCCGACAGGAAGCTGAAAAACTGTTTTTT | CASSPRQEAEKLFF
few | TRBJ1-1 | TRBV19 | - | TGTGCCAGTAGTATGGTCAGGGCTGGTGAAGCTTTCTTT | CASSMVRAGEAFF
once | TRBJ1-3 | TRBV21-1 | - | TGTGCCAGCAGCAGGCAGGGAAACACCATATATTTT | CASSRQGNTIYF
few | TRBJ2-2 | TRBV9 | - | TGTGCCAGCAAACAGGCCCCGAACACCGGGGAGCTGTTTTTT | CASKQAPNTGELFF
- | TRBJ2-2 | TRBV7-9 | TRBD1 | TGTGCCAGCAGCCGGGGACAGTCGACCGGGGAGCTGTTTTTT | CASSRGQSTGELFF
few | TRBJ2-3 | TRBV11-2 | TRBD1 | TGTGCCAGCAGCAACTCAGGGGGCGCAGATACGCAGTATTTT | CASSNSGGADTQYF
- | TRBJ1-5 | TRBV15 | - | TGTGCCACCAGCAGAGATATGACAGGCAGCCAGCCCCAGCATTTT | CATSRDMTGSQPQHF
- | TRBJ1-2 | TRBV4-2 | - | TGTGCCAGCAGCCAACCCGACAGGTTGGGCGATGGCTACACCTTC | CASSQPDRLGDGYTF
few | TRBJ1-2 | TRBV7-8 | - | TGTGCCAGCAGCTTAGTACCAGGGCCTAACTATGGCTACACCTTC | CASSLVPGPNYGYTF
once | TRBJ2-5 | TRBV9 | TRBD2 | TGTGCCAGCAGCGGCCTGGGACTAGGGGAAGAGACCCAGTACTTC | CASSGLGLGEETQYF
once | TRBJ2-2 | TRBV7-9 | - | TGTGCCAGCAGCTCACAGGCCCGACACACCGGGGAGCTGTTTTTT | CASSSQARHTGELFF
- | TRBJ2-7 | TRBV10-3 | TRBD1 | TGTGCCATCAAACCGGGACAGGCGGACGAGCAGTACTTC | CAIKPGQADEQYF
- | TRBJ2-3 | TRBV5-5 | - | TGTGCCAGCAGCTTGGAAGGGGCAGATACGCAGTATTTT | CASSLEGADTQYF
- | TRBJ1-2 | TRBV5-8 | - | TGTGCCAGCAGCTTCGGGGGTACTTACTATGGCTACACCTTC | CASSFGGTYYGYTF
- | TRBJ1-1 | TRBV2 | TRBD1 | TGTGCCAGCAGTGAGAGCCCGGGACAGGCTCCACTTGTAGCTTTCTTT | CASSESPGQAPLVAFF
few | TRBJ1-5 | TRBV6-5 | - | TGTGCCAGCAGTAACAGGGTTGGCAATCAGCCCCAGCATTTT | CASSNRVGNQPQHF
few | TRBJ2-7 | TRBV5-4 | - | TGTGCCAGCAGCTCCTCCAACTCCCCGAGCTCCTACGAGCAGTACTTC | CASSSSNSPSSYEQYF
once | TRBJ1-3 | TRBV2 | - | TGTGCCAGCAGTGAGGAGGGGGGGGGCCCCTCTGGAAACACCATATATTTT | CASSEEGGGPSGNTIYF
once | TRBJ2-2 | TRBV18 | TRBD2 | TGTGCCAGCTCAGCGTCCGGGGCGACTAGCGGGGACACCGGGGAGCTGTTTTTT | CASSASGATSGDTGELFF
- | TRBJ2-7 | TRBV7-3 | TRBD1 | TGTGCCAGCAGCTTGACCGGGACAGCAGCCTACGAGCAGTACTTC | CASSLTGTAAYEQYF
- | TRBJ1-4 | TRBV2 | TRBD1 | TGTGCCAGCAGTGTGACAGGGTCTCATAATGAAAAACTGTTTTTT | CASSVTGSHNEKLFF